Below, 29 T cell receptor beta chains from the same sample are listed, as sequenced in a study of cytomegalovirus exposure and HLA in healthy donors. 13 Jbeta primers and 60 Vbeta primers were used for the PCR. Profiling relied on immunoSEQ multiplex PCR, and the TCRdb table lists in-frame clones only, not all of them. The top ten clones hold 2.5% to 3% of a sample with under 200,000 clones, 60% to 75% of them seen once. The sequenced sample consisted of PBMCs. Source of these receptors: a woman in her fifties or sixties in good health and CMV-seropositive.

The V gene is TRBV7-3, the J gene TRBJ2-1, with 9 positions matching TRBD1. There are 18 residues in the CDR3. Per the germline V gene, CDR1 is SGHTA and CDR2 is FQGTGA. The J segment lost 0 bases and the V segment lost 0 bases, leaving 6 bases of the junction unmatched. The CDR3 DNA sequence: TGTGCCAGCAGCTTAACTCGACAGGGGGTAAGCTCCTACAATGAGCAGTTCTTC. Its translation: CASSLTRQGVSSYNEQFF. Full variable domain (missing parts from reference TRBV7-3 and TRBJ2-1): GAGVSQTPSNKVTEKGKYVELRCDPISGHTALYWYRQSLGQGPEFLIYFQGTGAADDSGLPNDRFFAVRPEGSVSTLKIQRTERGDSAVYLCASSLTRQGVSSYNEQFFGPGTRLTVL.

This chain joins TRBV7-6 and TRBJ1-4; D is possibly TRBD1 (5 bases). The CDR3 is 13 amino acids. V shed 4 bases and J shed 7 bases, with 10 bases lying between them. Germline-derived CDR1 and CDR2 are SGHVS and FNYEAQ. The CDR3 protein is CASSSQGSEKLFF. The CDR3 coding sequence is TGTGCCAGCAGCTCTCAGGGAAGTGAAAAACTGTTTTTT.

V gene TRBV5-1 combines with J gene TRBJ1-1; D gene uncertain. CDR1 is SGHRS and CDR2 is YFSETQ in the germline V gene. The CDR3 loop spans 15 amino acids. Trimming pared 4 bases from V and 0 bases from J, leaving 13 bases between. CDR3 DNA sequence: TGCGCCAGCAGCCCCCTGGCTGCCATGAACACTGAAGCTTTCTTT. Translated, it gives CASSPLAAMNTEAFF.

This clone was seen a single time. The chain employs TRBV7-9 and TRBJ2-3; the match to TRBD2 covers 9 bases. Germline trimming cut 5 bases from V and 1 base from J; bases unmatched to any gene: 7. The CDR3 is 16 amino acids. Per germline, CDR1 SEHNR and CDR2 FQNEAQ (reference sequence). In DNA, the CDR3 is TGTGCCAGCAGCCCTGTGGGCGGGGGGGGCACAGATACGCAGTATTTT. Amino acids: CASSPVGGGGTDTQYF.

The V gene is TRBV5-1, the J gene TRBJ2-5; the D gene is possibly TRBD2 (6 bases). The CDR3 covers 15 residues. The germline V gene has CDR1 SGHRS and CDR2 YFSETQ. V was pared by 0 bases and J by 5 bases, with 14 bases between. CDR3 DNA sequence: TGCGCCAGCAGCTTGGCCAGCGAAGGGAGGGAGACCCAGTACTTC. It encodes CASSLASEGRETQYF.

This clone showed up just a few times. The genes are TRBV19 and TRBJ1-2; TRBD1 agrees at 7 bases. V lost 7 bases to trimming and J lost 8 bases; unmatched junction nucleotides: 10. CDR1 LNHDA and CDR2 SQIVND come from the germline V gene (reference sequence). CDR3 size: 13 residues. The DNA for the CDR3 is TGTGCCAGTAAGGACAGGTCCTCGCGGGGCTACACCTTC. This codes for CASKDRSSRGYTF.

The V and J genes are TRBV9 and TRBJ1-2; D is unresolved. The CDR3 spans 14 residues. The germline V gene has CDR1 SGDLS and CDR2 YYNGEE. V was clipped by 3 bases and J by 5 bases, with 14 bases between them. The CDR3 DNA reads as TGTGCCAGCAGCGGAGAGTACGGAGGTTATGGCTACACCTTC. The encoded protein is CASSGEYGGYGYTF.

This clone came up once. The rearrangement uses TRBV18 and TRBJ1-3, with D unresolved. Germline loops: CDR1 KGHSH, CDR2 LQKENI. The CDR3 is 18 residues long. The ends were cut back, 3 bases at V and 0 bases at J, with 18 bases in the middle. The CDR3 coding sequence is TGTGCCAGCTCACCCTTAAGAACCGGGATTAGCTCTGGAAACACCATATATTTT. Its protein is CASSPLRTGISSGNTIYF.

The V gene is TRBV18, the J gene TRBJ2-5; 12 bases are shared with TRBD1. Trimming cost V 4 bases and J 4 bases; bases outside gene matches: 4. Per the germline V gene, CDR1 is KGHSH and CDR2 is LQKENI. CDR3 length: 15 residues. Here the CDR3 reads CASSRDRGLGETQYF. Written as DNA, the CDR3 is TGTGCCAGCTCACGGGACAGGGGGCTCGGAGAGACCCAGTACTTC.

The chain is built from TRBV15 and TRBJ2-6, with D maybe TRBD2 (7 bases). V shed 11 bases and J shed 0 bases, with 11 bases lying between them. Per germline, CDR1 LNHNV and CDR2 YYDKDF (reference sequence). This CDR3 is built from 14 residues. CDR3 loop: CASRGGSGANVLTF. Here the CDR3 DNA reads TGTGCCTCAAGGGGGGGCTCTGGGGCCAACGTCCTGACTTTC.

The chain has TRBV5-1 and TRBJ1-5, with TRBD1 identical over 7 bases. Losses at the gene ends were 7 bases for V and 6 bases for J; bases not matched to a gene: 10. Germline CDR1 and CDR2: SGHRS and YFSETQ. This CDR3 is built from 14 residues. This CDR3 is CASGTAPGAQPQHF. DNA of the CDR3: TGCGCCAGCGGGACAGCCCCCGGGGCTCAGCCCCAGCATTTT.

This chain's CDR3 is CASTRGLNTEAFF. As DNA, the CDR3 is TGCGCCAGCACCCGCGGGTTGAACACTGAAGCTTTCTTT. This chain joins TRBV5-1 and TRBJ1-1; D is unresolved. V was clipped by 6 bases and J by 0 bases, with 9 bases between them. Per the germline V gene, CDR1 is SGHRS and CDR2 is YFSETQ. The CDR3 runs to 13 residues.

The rearrangement uses TRBV14 and TRBJ1-2, with a possible D match to TRBD1 (5 bases). CDR3 length: 14 residues. V was shortened by 5 bases and J by 1 base, with 11 bases between the two germline ends. Looked up from germline, CDR1 is SGHDN and CDR2 is FVKESK. The CDR3 loop is CASSSRTRNYGYTF. CDR3 bases: TGTGCCAGCAGCTCTAGGACACGTAACTATGGCTACACCTTC. Combining the CDR3 with reference TRBV14 and TRBJ1-2 gives the whole variable domain EAGVTQFPSHSVIEKGQTVTLRCDPISGHDNLYWYRRVMGKEIKFLLHFVKESKQDESGMPNNRFLAERTGGTYSTLKVQPAELEDSGVYFCASSSRTRNYGYTFGSGTRLTVV.

The chain's CDR3 is CSAAADTEAFF. DNA for the CDR3: TGCAGCGCTGCGGCCGACACTGAAGCTTTCTTT. The V call is TRBV29-1, the J call TRBJ1-1, with D uncertain. Trimming pared 7 bases from V and 3 bases from J, leaving 9 bases between. This CDR3 comprises 11 residues. Germline V gives CDR1 SQVTM, CDR2 ANQGSEA.

The CDR3 spells CASSSGGQLNVDTQYF. For the CDR3, the DNA is TGCGCCAGCAGTTCAGGGGGGCAGTTAAATGTAGATACGCAGTATTTT. This chain joins TRBV4-1 and TRBJ2-3; a possible D gene is TRBD1 (7 bases). Germline V lookup: CDR1 MGHRA, CDR2 YSYEKL. Trimming took 6 bases from V and 5 from J, leaving 21 bases between them. The CDR3 contains 16 residues.

For the CDR3, the DNA is TGTGCCAGCAGTGATGGCGGGGCTCGCACAGATACGCAGTATTTT. Amino acid sequence: CASSDGGARTDTQYF. The chain carries TRBV25-1 and TRBJ2-3; D might be TRBD2 (6 bases). The CDR3 extends over 15 amino acids. CDR1 and CDR2 (germline): MGHDK, SYGVNS. Between the trimmed V and J ends, which lost 3 bases and 1 base, there was a span of 11 bases.

This clone occurred a few times. This chain joins TRBV5-5 and TRBJ1-5; 9 bases are a match to TRBD1. Germline-derived CDR1 and CDR2 are SGHKS and YYEKEE (reference sequence). The CDR3 runs 14 residues. The V gene end was trimmed by 2 bases and the J gene end by 9 bases; junction bases not matched to a gene: 6. The CDR3 protein is CASSLEGQGRPQHF. The CDR3 DNA reads TGTGCCAGCAGCTTAGAGGGACAGGGTCGGCCCCAGCATTTT.

This clone was recorded once. This chain connects TRBV5-1 to TRBJ1-2, with TRBD1 as a possible D gene (5 bases). The CDR3 sequence is 13 residues long. Germline CDR1 SGHRS, CDR2 YFSETQ. V was shortened by 0 bases and J by 7 bases, with 10 bases between the two germline ends. The DNA of the CDR3 is TGCGCCAGCAGCTTGGAGGGGTCTGGTGGCTACACCTTC. It is translated as CASSLEGSGGYTF.

V gene TRBV7-3 combines with J gene TRBJ2-3, with D perhaps TRBD2 (5 bases). There are 15 residues in the CDR3. Germline V gives CDR1 SGHTA, CDR2 FQGTGA. V was shortened by 0 bases and J by 0 bases, with 7 bases between the two germline ends. The CDR3 nucleotides read TGTGCCAGCAGCTTAACCCTAGCTAGCACAGATACGCAGTATTTT. Amino acids: CASSLTLASTDTQYF.

The chain carries TRBV7-8 and TRBJ1-1, with D unresolved. Trimming pared 1 base from V and 5 bases from J, leaving 14 bases between. The CDR3 spans 15 residues. CDR1 and CDR2 from the germline V gene are SGHVS and FQNEAQ. The CDR3 loop is CASSLDAGSETEAFF. In nucleotides, the CDR3 is TGTGCCAGCAGCTTAGATGCGGGGTCGGAGACTGAAGCTTTCTTT.

J is TRBJ1-2 and V is TRBV29-1, with unresolved D. CDR3 length: 13 amino acids. Germline V gene lookup returns CDR1 SQVTM and CDR2 ANQGSEA. The germline V and J ends were trimmed by 3 bases and 4 bases, with 12 bases remaining between them. The CDR3 DNA reads TGCAGCGTTGAGGCGTCACGGGGCTATGGCTACACCTTC. This codes for CSVEASRGYGYTF. Based on the CDR3 plus reference TRBV29-1 and TRBJ1-2, the full variable domain is SAVISQKPSRDICQRGTSLTIQCQVDSQVTMMFWYRQQPGQSLTLIATANQGSEATYESGFVIDKFPISRPNLTFSTLTVSNMSPEDSSIYLCSVEASRGYGYTFGSGTRLTVV.

The J gene is TRBJ2-3, the V gene TRBV5-6, with 8 positions matching TRBD1. V lost 0 bases to trimming and J lost 3 bases; unmatched junction nucleotides: 3. CDR1 SGHDT and CDR2 YYEEEE come from the germline V gene. The CDR3 is 15 residues long. CDR3 coding DNA: TGTGCCAGCAGCTTGGTCGGACAGGGAACAGATACGCAGTATTTT. This codes for CASSLVGQGTDTQYF.

The chain joins TRBV28 to TRBJ2-7; tentatively, D is TRBD1 (5 bases). Germline values: CDR1 MDHEN, CDR2 SYDVKM. CDR3 length equals 13 residues. V was clipped by 3 bases and J by 7 bases, with 13 bases between them. CDR3 sequence (DNA): TGTGCCAGCAGTTTTTCAGGGCGGAAAGAGCAGTACTTC. Amino acids: CASSFSGRKEQYF.

The chain uses TRBV30 and TRBJ2-5; no reliable D call. V was pared by 3 bases and J by 5 bases, with 7 bases between. This CDR3 comprises 11 residues. CDR1 GTSNPN and CDR2 SVGIG come from the germline V gene (reference sequence). CDR3 coding DNA: TGTGCCTGGAGCGGAGAGGAGACCCAGTACTTC. Protein sequence: CAWSGEETQYF.

The chain links TRBV9 to TRBJ2-5; weak D call: TRBD1 (5 bases). The CDR3 has 14 residues. Looked up from germline, CDR1 is SGDLS and CDR2 is YYNGEE. Between the trimmed V and J ends, which lost 1 base and 5 bases, there was a span of 12 bases. The CDR3 sequence: CASSVMGSGETQYF. CDR3 nucleotides: TGTGCCAGCAGCGTAATGGGTTCAGGGGAGACCCAGTACTTC.

In this sample, this clone turned up a few times. CDR3 region: CASSIRDTSQGYTF. Written as DNA, the CDR3 is TGTGCCAGTAGTATCCGGGACACCTCACAGGGCTACACCTTC. J is TRBJ1-2 and V is TRBV19; perhaps TRBD1 as D (6 bases). Germline V lookup: CDR1 LNHDA, CDR2 SQIVND (reference sequence). The CDR3 totals 14 residues. V lost 3 bases to trimming and J lost 8 bases, with 16 bases between them.

The chain uses TRBV9 and TRBJ1-4; TRBD1 might be the D (6 bases). V lost 1 base and J lost 0, with 7 bases in between. Germline assignment: CDR1 SGDLS and CDR2 YYNGEE. There are 15 residues in the CDR3. As DNA, the CDR3 is TGTGCCAGCAGCGTACAGGGGACAACTAATGAAAAACTGTTTTTT. It yields the protein CASSVQGTTNEKLFF.

Only a few counts were recorded for this clone. This rearrangement joins TRBV2 to TRBJ1-4, with a tentative D call TRBD1 (5 bases). V was clipped by 6 bases and J by 3 bases, with 14 bases between them. The CDR3 spans 15 residues. Germline CDR1 and CDR2: SNHLY and FYNNEI. The CDR3 bases are TGTGCCAGCAGGCCCGGGGAGGGACCTAATGAAAAACTGTTTTTT. Its protein product is CASRPGEGPNEKLFF.

The chain uses TRBV2 and TRBJ1-2, with TRBD1 identical over 8 bases. The CDR3 is made up of 14 amino acids. Germline lookup yields CDR1 SNHLY and CDR2 FYNNEI. With 6 bases clipped from V and 6 bases from J, the junction kept 9 bases outside the gene matches. The CDR3: CASRGDRGEHGYTF. DNA for the CDR3: TGTGCCAGCAGGGGTGACAGGGGTGAACATGGCTACACCTTC. Together with reference TRBV2 and TRBJ1-2, the CDR3 gives the full variable domain: EPEVTQTPSHQVTQMGQEVILRCVPISNHLYFYWYRQILGQKVEFLVSFYNNEISEKSEIFDDQFSVERPDGSNFTLKIRSTKLEDSAMYFCASRGDRGEHGYTFGSGTRLTVV.